This TCR beta chain was recovered during a study of Graves' ophthalmopathy and Graves' hyperthyroidism. About the research overall: Stable hyperthyroidism referred to disease that showed no ophthalmopathy within 18 months of follow-up.

Using RNA transcripts, the TCR beta CDR3 regions were amplified. First-round RT-PCR relied on HTBI primers, and a second-round multiplex PCR came next. TCRdb ran MiXCR on the multiplex PCR reads and lists one entry per CDR3 protein. The sample yields roughly 600,000 distinct CDR3 sequences, less than 40% seen once. Among the exclusions were patients with other autoimmune diseases, uncontrolled infections, pregnancy or lactation. The evidence that diagnosis relied on was clinical symptoms, serum thyroxine, TRAb, thyroid ultrasound and orbital computed tomography. Germline-derived CDR1 and CDR2 are DFQATT and SNEGSKA (reference sequence). This CDR3 has 14 residues. V was pared by 0 bases and J by 10 bases, with 6 bases of the junction left unmatched. In its sample, this clonotype was seen many times.

The sequenced material came from peripheral blood or thyroid tissue (not recorded which). The clonotype was recovered from an adult man with Graves' hyperthyroidism. The rearrangement joins TRBV20-1 to TRBJ1-4; 9 bases map to TRBD1. The CDR3 protein is CSAREATGGGKLFF. The CDR3 DNA reads TGCAGTGCTAGAGAGGCGACAGGGGGTGGAAAACTGTTTTTT.